This is a list of T cell receptor beta chains from one sample in a study of graft-versus-host responses after intestinal transplantation. This table comes from immunoSEQ multiplex PCR, and its TCRdb copy is limited to in-frame clones, with some not included. The table lists 35,000 to 45,000 clones, over 75% of them singletons. This specimen consisted of PBMCs, obtained 524 days after transplant. The receptors shown here come from a human patient who received an intestinal transplant, so some T cells may come from the graft donor. Each CDR3 is given with its conserved first and last residue. A D gene is named only where the DNA matches it firmly. Where a row states a size, it is once, few, many or the class of an expanded clone; other rows omit it.

DNA,CDR3,V,size,D,J
TGTGCCAGCAGCGAGGGAGGGGGTAGGCAGCCCCAGCATTTT,CASSEGGGRQPQHF,TRBV9,-,-,TRBJ1-5
TGCGCCAGCAGCGAGGGACCCCTCAATGAGCAGTTCTTC,CASSEGPLNEQFF,TRBV5-1,-,-,TRBJ2-1
TGTGCCATCAGTGAGCCCAGTAAGGCCCAGTCACAGGGACCCTATGGCTACACCTTC,CAISEPSKAQSQGPYGYTF,TRBV10-3,-,-,TRBJ1-2
TGTGCCAGCAGCTTAGAGTTGAACACTGAAGCTTTCTTT,CASSLELNTEAFF,TRBV7-7,-,-,TRBJ1-1
TGTGCCAGCAGCCAAGATTCCTTAGCGGGAGGTTTTACAGATACGCAGTATTTT,CASSQDSLAGGFTDTQYF,TRBV4-2,-,TRBD2,TRBJ2-3
TGCGCCAGCAGCTTGGAAGGGAGGCAGGGCACAGATACGCAGTATTTT,CASSLEGRQGTDTQYF,TRBV5-1,-,-,TRBJ2-3
-,CASSSSSNEQFF,TRBV9,-,-,TRBJ2-1
TGTGCCAGTAGTATAGCTCGCCTAGCCGCCACCTACAATGAGCAGTTCTTC,CASSIARLAATYNEQFF,TRBV19,-,-,TRBJ2-1
TGTGCCACCAGCGTGGCTAGCGGGAGTTACGAGCAGTACTTC,CATSVASGSYEQYF,TRBV15,once,TRBD2,TRBJ2-7
TGTGCCAGCAGTTCCGGAGGGACAGGGCCCACCTCCTACGAGCAGTACTTC,CASSSGGTGPTSYEQYF,TRBV25-1,-,TRBD1,TRBJ2-7
TGTGCCAGCAGCCCCCTCGGCTACGAGCAGTACTTC,CASSPLGYEQYF,TRBV27,-,-,TRBJ2-7
TGTGCCAGCAGCTTAGGTCCGGGAGGGGACTATGGCTACACCTTC,CASSLGPGGDYGYTF,TRBV11-2,-,-,TRBJ1-2
TGTGCCAGCAGCTTGGAGGGGGGGCTCCGGGAGACCCAGTACTTC,CASSLEGGLRETQYF,TRBV5-8,-,-,TRBJ2-5
TGTGCCAGCAGTCCTGTCATGGATATCTACAATGAGCAGTTCTTC,CASSPVMDIYNEQFF,TRBV7-8,-,-,TRBJ2-1
TGCGCCAGCAGCCCCCTGGGCAGGTCGAGAAACACCATATATTTT,CASSPLGRSRNTIYF,TRBV4-1,-,-,TRBJ1-3
TGTGCCACCAGCGGCTCCCACACCGGGGAGCTGTTTTTT,CATSGSHTGELFF,TRBV15,once,-,TRBJ2-2
TGCGCCAGCAGCTTGGCCTCTGGTGCTATTTGGGCGGATACGCAGTATTTT,CASSLASGAIWADTQYF,TRBV5-1,-,-,TRBJ2-3
TGTGCCAGTACGCTGAGGCCCGGGGAGCTGTTTTTT,CASTLRPGELFF,TRBV28,once,-,TRBJ2-2
TGTGCCAGCAGCTTCAACAGGGATGAAAAACTGTTTTTT,CASSFNRDEKLFF,TRBV7-6,-,-,TRBJ1-4
TGTGCCAGCAGTGTCAGCGGGAGCCCCTACAATGAGCAGTTCTTC,CASSVSGSPYNEQFF,TRBV6-5,-,TRBD2,TRBJ2-1
TGTGCCAGCAGCTTGGGAACGAACACTGAAGCTTTCTTT,CASSLGTNTEAFF,TRBV5-6,-,-,TRBJ1-1
TGTGCCTGGAAAGCGTCTAGCAGAGAGACCCAGTACTTC,CAWKASSRETQYF,TRBV30,-,-,TRBJ2-5
TGTGCCAGCAGCTACGCAGTCTATGGCTACACCTTC,CASSYAVYGYTF,TRBV5-4,-,-,TRBJ1-2
TGTGCCAGCAGTACTGACAGAGGGGGGCCTGAAGCTTTCTTT,CASSTDRGGPEAFF,TRBV28,-,-,TRBJ1-1
TGTGCCAGCAGTGGGGGGGCCGTTAGCAATCAGCCCCAGCATTTT,CASSGGAVSNQPQHF,TRBV2,-,-,TRBJ1-5
TGTGCCAGCATCAGTAACACAGATACGCAGTATTTT,CASISNTDTQYF,TRBV7-9,-,-,TRBJ2-3
TGTGCCAGCAGCTTGGGGGGTAATTCACCCCTCCACTTT,CASSLGGNSPLHF,TRBV7-6,once,-,TRBJ1-6
TGTGCCAGCAAGGTCCGGGCAGGGGAAGGCACCGGGGAGCTGTTTTTT,CASKVRAGEGTGELFF,TRBV27,-,-,TRBJ2-2
TGCGCCAGCAGTGAGAAAGACAGGGGGGTCAATCAGCCCCAGCATTTT,CASSEKDRGVNQPQHF,TRBV10-2,-,TRBD1,TRBJ1-5
TGTGCCAGCAGAACTAGGAGTCCGTCCGAAATTGAAGCTTTCTTT,CASRTRSPSEIEAFF,TRBV27,-,-,TRBJ1-1
TGTGCCAGCAGTGACGGGGGCATCTATGGCTACACCTTC,CASSDGGIYGYTF,TRBV2,-,-,TRBJ1-2
TGTGCCAGCAGTTATGGACTAGCGGGAGATAAGAATGAGCAGTTCTTC,CASSYGLAGDKNEQFF,TRBV27,once,TRBD2,TRBJ2-1
TGTGCCAGCAGTTTATCGGGCGGGAGCTCCTACAATGAGCAGTTCTTC,CASSLSGGSSYNEQFF,TRBV27,-,TRBD2,TRBJ2-1
TGCGCCAGCAGCGCCCGGGACAGGGAATCACCCCTCCACTTT,CASSARDRESPLHF,TRBV4-1,-,TRBD1,TRBJ1-6
TGTGCCAGCAGTTTAGGCCCGCCAGGGGCTGGAAACACCATATATTTT,CASSLGPPGAGNTIYF,TRBV28,-,-,TRBJ1-3
TGTGCCAGCAGCCACCAAGAGACCCAGTACTTC,CASSHQETQYF,TRBV7-8,-,-,TRBJ2-5
TGTGCCAGCAGCCCCGAGGAGGGCACTGAAGCTTTCTTT,CASSPEEGTEAFF,TRBV7-2,-,-,TRBJ1-1
TGTGCCAGCTGGGGTGGGGCCAACGTCCTGACTTTC,CASWGGANVLTF,TRBV27,-,-,TRBJ2-6
TGTGCCAGCAGCTCGACCGGGGGGCCTGCACCGGCTCTATATGGCTACACCTTC,CASSSTGGPAPALYGYTF,TRBV28,-,-,TRBJ1-2
TGTGCCAGTAGTTGGACGGATGCCTATGGCTACACCTTC,CASSWTDAYGYTF,TRBV19,few,-,TRBJ1-2
TGTGCCAGCAGCTTAGGACACCGAGGTTACAATGAGCAGTTCTTC,CASSLGHRGYNEQFF,TRBV11-3,-,-,TRBJ2-1
TGCGCCAGCAGCCCGAGCGGTTTTCCCTACGAGCAGTACTTC,CASSPSGFPYEQYF,TRBV5-1,-,-,TRBJ2-7
TGTGCCAGTAGTATTACGGGGGAGACCCAGTACTTC,CASSITGETQYF,TRBV19,-,-,TRBJ2-5
TGTGCCAGCAGCGCCCCCGGGACAGGGGTCTACGAGCAGTACTTC,CASSAPGTGVYEQYF,TRBV5-4,-,TRBD1,TRBJ2-7
TGTGCCAGCAGCCCCCTAGCTGATATCGGAAATGAGCAGTTCTTC,CASSPLADIGNEQFF,TRBV6-5,-,-,TRBJ2-1
TGTGCCTGGAAAAGTTCGGCAGGGGGGCGTCCCAGCTCCTACGAGCAGTACTTC,CAWKSSAGGRPSSYEQYF,TRBV30,-,-,TRBJ2-7
TGTGCCAGCAGCTCCCCTAAGGGTAGGGCCGAGCAGTACTTC,CASSSPKGRAEQYF,TRBV7-2,-,-,TRBJ2-7
TGCGCCAGCAGCTTTTACCAGGCCTATGGCTACACCTTC,CASSFYQAYGYTF,TRBV5-1,-,-,TRBJ1-2
TGTGCCAGCAGTGGGCAACTAGCGGGAGAAGGAGATACGCAGTATTTT,CASSGQLAGEGDTQYF,TRBV6-1,-,TRBD2,TRBJ2-3
TGTGCCAGCAGCTTAAACGGGGGACAGGGCTACGAGCAGTACTTC,CASSLNGGQGYEQYF,TRBV7-3,-,TRBD1,TRBJ2-7
TGTGCCAGCAGCGGTTTGTGGCGGGAGGGCCCGGATACGCAGTATTTT,CASSGLWREGPDTQYF,TRBV11-1,once,TRBD2,TRBJ2-3
TGTGCCAGCAGCCCCGTCGGGGGAGGCGAGCAGTACTTC,CASSPVGGGEQYF,TRBV28,-,-,TRBJ2-7
TGTGCCAGCAGCTACGGGACGAAGGCCTACGAGCAGTACTTC,CASSYGTKAYEQYF,TRBV5-4,-,-,TRBJ2-7
TGTGCCAGCAGATCCTACAGGGGGCGAAAGACAGATACGCAGTATTTT,CASRSYRGRKTDTQYF,TRBV28,once,TRBD1,TRBJ2-3
TGTGCCTGGGGCGTCGAGATGAGGGATGAGCAGTTCTTC,CAWGVEMRDEQFF,TRBV30,-,-,TRBJ2-1